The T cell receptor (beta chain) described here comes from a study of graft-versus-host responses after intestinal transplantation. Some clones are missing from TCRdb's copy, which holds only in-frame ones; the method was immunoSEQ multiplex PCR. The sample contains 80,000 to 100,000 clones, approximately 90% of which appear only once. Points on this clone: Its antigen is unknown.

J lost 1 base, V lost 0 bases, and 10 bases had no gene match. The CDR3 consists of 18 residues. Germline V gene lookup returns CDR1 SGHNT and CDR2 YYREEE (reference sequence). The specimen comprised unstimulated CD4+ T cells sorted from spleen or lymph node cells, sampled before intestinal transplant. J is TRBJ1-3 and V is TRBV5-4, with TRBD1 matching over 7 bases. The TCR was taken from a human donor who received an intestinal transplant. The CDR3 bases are TGTGCCAGCAGCTTGGTGGGACAGCTCGACCTTTCTGGAAACACCATATATTTT. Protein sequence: CASSLVGQLDLSGNTIYF.